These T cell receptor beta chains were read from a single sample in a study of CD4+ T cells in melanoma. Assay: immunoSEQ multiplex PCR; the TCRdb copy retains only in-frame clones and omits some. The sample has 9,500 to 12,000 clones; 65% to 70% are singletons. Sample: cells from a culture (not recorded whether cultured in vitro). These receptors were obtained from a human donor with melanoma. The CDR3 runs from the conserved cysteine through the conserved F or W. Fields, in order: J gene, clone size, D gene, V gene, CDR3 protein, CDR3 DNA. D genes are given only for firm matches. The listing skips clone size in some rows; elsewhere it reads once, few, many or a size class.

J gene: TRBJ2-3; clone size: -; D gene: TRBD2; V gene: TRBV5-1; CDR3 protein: CASSGGLAGGITDTQYF; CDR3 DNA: TGCGCCAGCAGCGGCGGACTAGCGGGGGGGATCACAGATACGCAGTATTTT
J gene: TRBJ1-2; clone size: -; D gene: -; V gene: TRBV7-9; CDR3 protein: CASSLVQQNGYTF; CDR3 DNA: TGTGCCAGCAGCTTAGTTCAACAGAATGGCTACACCTTC
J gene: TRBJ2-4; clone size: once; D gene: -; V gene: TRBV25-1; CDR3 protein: CASSMANIQYF; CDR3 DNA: TGTGCCAGCTCGATGGCAAACATTCAGTACTTC
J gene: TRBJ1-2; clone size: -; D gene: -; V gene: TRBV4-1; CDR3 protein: CASSQVRGPRYGYTF; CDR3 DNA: TGCGCCAGCAGCCAAGTCCGGGGGCCGCGATATGGCTACACCTTC
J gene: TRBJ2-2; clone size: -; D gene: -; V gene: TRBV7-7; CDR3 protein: CASSPGAGETGELFF; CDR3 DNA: TGTGCTAGCAGCCCCGGGGCCGGCGAGACCGGGGAGCTGTTTTTT
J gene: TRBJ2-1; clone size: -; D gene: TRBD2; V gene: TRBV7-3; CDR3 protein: CASSLTRDKRGSDNEQFF; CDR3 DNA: TGTGCCAGCAGCTTAACGAGGGATAAGCGGGGGAGCGACAATGAGCAGTTCTTC
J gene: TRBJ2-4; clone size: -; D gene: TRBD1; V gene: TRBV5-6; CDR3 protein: CASSSGQGRLAKNIQYF; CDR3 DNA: TGTGCCAGCAGCTCGGGACAGGGGCGACTAGCCAAAAACATTCAGTACTTC
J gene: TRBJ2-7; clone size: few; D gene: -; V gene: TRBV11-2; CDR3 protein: CASSSTSSYEQYF; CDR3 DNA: TGTGCCAGCAGCTCGACTAGCTCCTACGAGCAGTACTTC
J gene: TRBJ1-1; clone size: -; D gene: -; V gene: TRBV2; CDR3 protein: CASTRKGTPGALTEAFF; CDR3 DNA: TGTGCCAGCACCCGAAAGGGGACACCCGGGGCCCTCACTGAAGCTTTCTTT
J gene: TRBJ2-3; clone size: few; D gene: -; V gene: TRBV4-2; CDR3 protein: CASSQGPTDTQYF; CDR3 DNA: TGTGCCAGCAGCCAAGGACCCACAGATACGCAGTATTTT
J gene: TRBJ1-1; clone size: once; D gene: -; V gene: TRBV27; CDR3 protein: CASSKRGGAMNTEAFF; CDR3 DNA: TGTGCCAGCAGTAAGCGGGGGGGGGCGATGAACACTGAAGCTTTCTTT
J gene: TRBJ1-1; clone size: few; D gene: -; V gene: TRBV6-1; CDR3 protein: CASSWTVNTEAFF; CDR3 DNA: TGTGCCAGCAGTTGGACGGTCAACACTGAAGCTTTCTTT
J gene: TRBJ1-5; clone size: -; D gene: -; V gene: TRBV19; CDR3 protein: CASSIGGLPVGLFDQPQHF; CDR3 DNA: TGTGCCAGTAGTATCGGCGGCCTACCGGTGGGGTTGTTTGATCAGCCCCAGCATTTT
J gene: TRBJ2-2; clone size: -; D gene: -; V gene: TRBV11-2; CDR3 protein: CASSPDTNTGELFF; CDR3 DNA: TGTGCCAGCAGCCCTGACACGAACACCGGGGAGCTGTTTTTT
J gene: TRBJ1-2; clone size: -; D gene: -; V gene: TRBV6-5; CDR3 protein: CASRAPGDNYGYTF; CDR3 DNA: TGTGCCAGCAGGGCGCCTGGGGATAACTATGGCTACACCTTC
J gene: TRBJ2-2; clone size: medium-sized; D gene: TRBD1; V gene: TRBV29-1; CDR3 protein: CSVGKTGDTGELFF; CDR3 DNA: TGCAGCGTTGGAAAAACAGGGGACACCGGGGAGCTGTTTTTT
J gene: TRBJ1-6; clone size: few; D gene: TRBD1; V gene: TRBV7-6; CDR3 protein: CASTLGQGNSPLHF; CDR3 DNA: TGTGCCAGCACCCTTGGACAGGGGAATTCACCCCTCCACTTT
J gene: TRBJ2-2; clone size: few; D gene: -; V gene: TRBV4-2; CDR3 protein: CASSPGDLNTGELFF; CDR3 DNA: TGTGCCAGCAGCCCGGGGGACTTGAACACCGGGGAGCTGTTTTTT
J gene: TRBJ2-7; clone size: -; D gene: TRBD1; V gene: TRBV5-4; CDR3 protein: CASSLEGQGTYEQYF; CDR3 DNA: TGTGCCAGCAGCTTGGAGGGACAGGGAACGTACGAGCAGTACTTC
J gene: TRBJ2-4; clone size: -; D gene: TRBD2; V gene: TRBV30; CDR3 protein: CAWSVELAGGPTKNIQYF; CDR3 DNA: TGTGCCTGGAGTGTAGAACTAGCGGGGGGGCCGACCAAAAACATTCAGTACTTC
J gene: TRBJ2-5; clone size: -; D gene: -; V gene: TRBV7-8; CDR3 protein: CASSLPAEDQETQYF; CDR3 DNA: TGTGCCAGCAGCTTACCAGCGGAGGACCAAGAGACCCAGTACTTC
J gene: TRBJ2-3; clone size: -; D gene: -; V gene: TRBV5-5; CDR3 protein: CASSRTSPDTQYF; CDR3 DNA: TGTGCCAGCAGCCGCACTTCACCAGATACGCAGTATTTT
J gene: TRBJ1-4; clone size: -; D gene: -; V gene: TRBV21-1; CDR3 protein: CASSKEQGVTNEKLFF; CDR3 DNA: TGTGCCAGCAGCAAAGAACAGGGGGTTACGAATGAAAAACTGTTTTTT
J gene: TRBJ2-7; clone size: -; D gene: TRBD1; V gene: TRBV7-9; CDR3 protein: CASSLTGQSYEQYF; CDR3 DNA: TGTGCCAGCAGCTTAACGGGACAGTCCTACGAGCAGTACTTC
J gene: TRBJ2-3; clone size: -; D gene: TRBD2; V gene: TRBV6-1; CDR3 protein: CASALSGGADTQYF; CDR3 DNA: TGTGCCAGCGCCCTTAGCGGGGGGGCAGATACGCAGTATTTT
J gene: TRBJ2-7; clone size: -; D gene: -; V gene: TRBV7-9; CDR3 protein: CASSLEVSSYEQYF; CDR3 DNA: TGTGCCAGCAGCTTAGAGGTTAGCTCCTACGAGCAGTACTTC
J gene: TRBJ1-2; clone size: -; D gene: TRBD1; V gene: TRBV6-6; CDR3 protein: CASYGQVYGYTF; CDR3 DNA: TGTGCCAGCTACGGACAGGTCTATGGCTACACCTTC
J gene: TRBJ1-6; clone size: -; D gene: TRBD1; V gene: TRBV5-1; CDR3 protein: CASTPQGEPNSPLHF; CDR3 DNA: TGCGCCAGCACCCCACAGGGGGAGCCTAATTCACCCCTCCACTTT
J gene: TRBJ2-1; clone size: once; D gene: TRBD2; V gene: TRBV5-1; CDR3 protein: CASRTAGQNAYNEQFF; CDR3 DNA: TGCGCCAGCAGAACAGCGGGGCAAAACGCCTACAATGAGCAGTTCTTC
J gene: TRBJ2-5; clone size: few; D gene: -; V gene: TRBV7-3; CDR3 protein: CASSLTPDQETQYF; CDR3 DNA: TGTGCCAGCAGCTTAACTCCAGACCAAGAGACCCAGTACTTC
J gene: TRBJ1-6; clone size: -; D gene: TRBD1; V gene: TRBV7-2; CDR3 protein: CASSLVGTGSRSPLHF; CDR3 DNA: TGTGCCAGCAGCTTAGTAGGGACAGGGAGCAGATCACCCCTCCACTTT
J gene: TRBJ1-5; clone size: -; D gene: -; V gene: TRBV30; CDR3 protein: CAWSVAGSQPQHF; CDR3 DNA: TGTGCCTGGAGTGTAGCGGGTTCGCAGCCCCAGCATTTT
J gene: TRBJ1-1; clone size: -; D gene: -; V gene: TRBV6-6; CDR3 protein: CASRVPGTPNTEAFF; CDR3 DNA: TGTGCCAGCAGAGTTCCGGGGACACCGAACACTGAAGCTTTCTTT
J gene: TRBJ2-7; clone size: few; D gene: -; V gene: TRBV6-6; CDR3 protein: CASSYEGEQYF; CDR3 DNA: TGTGCCAGCAGTTACGAGGGAGAGCAGTACTTC
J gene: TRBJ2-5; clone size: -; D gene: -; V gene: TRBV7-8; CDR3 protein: CASSSDRKTQYF; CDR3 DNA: TGTGCCAGCAGCTCCGACAGGAAGACCCAGTACTTC
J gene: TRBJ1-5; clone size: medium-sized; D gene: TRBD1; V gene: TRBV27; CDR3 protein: CASSRSQGDQPQHF; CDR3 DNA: TGTGCCAGCAGTAGGAGTCAGGGGGATCAGCCCCAGCATTTT
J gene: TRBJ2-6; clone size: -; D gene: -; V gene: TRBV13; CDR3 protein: CASSPTGGANVLTF; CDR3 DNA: TGTGCCAGCAGCCCGACGGGGGGGGCCAACGTCCTGACTTTC
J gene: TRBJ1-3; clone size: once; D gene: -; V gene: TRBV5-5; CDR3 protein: CASRKVSSGNTIYF; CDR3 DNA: TGTGCCAGCAGGAAGGTGTCCTCTGGAAACACCATATATTTT
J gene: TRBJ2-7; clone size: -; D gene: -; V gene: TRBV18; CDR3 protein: CASSPIQGDEQYF; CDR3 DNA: TGTGCCAGCTCACCCATCCAAGGAGACGAGCAGTACTTC
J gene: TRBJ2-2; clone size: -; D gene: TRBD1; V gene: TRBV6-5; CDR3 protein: CASTSGGTGELFF; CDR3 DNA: TGTGCCAGCACTTCAGGGGGAACCGGGGAGCTGTTTTTT